These 9 T cell receptor beta chains originate from one sample sequenced in a study of blood T cell repertoires in COVID-19. TCRdb keeps only in-frame clones here, not all; method: immunoSEQ multiplex PCR. There are about 72,000 clones in the sample; approximately 89% occur only once, and 13% lies in the top ten. Sequencing was carried out using peripheral blood. The receptor set was obtained from an older woman with acute or convalescent COVID-19.

This chain uses TRBV18 with TRBJ1-4; D remains ambiguous. Germline V gives CDR1 KGHSH, CDR2 LQKENI. This CDR3 has 15 amino acids. With 1 base removed from V and 6 bases from J, the gap between germline ends came to 12 bases. The CDR3 is CASSPRTPGDEKLFF. Written as DNA, the CDR3 is TGTGCCAGCTCACCACGGACCCCGGGAGATGAAAAACTGTTTTTT.

The chain has TRBV6-5 and TRBJ1-6; TRBD1 matches at 9 bases. The CDR3 spans 14 residues. Germline CDR1 is MNHEY and CDR2 is SVGAGI. The J segment lost 8 bases and the V segment lost 4 bases, leaving 3 bases of the junction unmatched. The CDR3 coding sequence is TGTGCCAGCAGTTCCGACAGGGGGGATTCACCCCTCCACTTT. Translating it yields CASSSDRGDSPLHF.

This clone was observed a single time. This chain connects TRBV19 to TRBJ1-5; D gene uncertain. Looked up from germline, CDR1 is LNHDA and CDR2 is SQIVND (reference sequence). V lost 5 bases, J lost 2 bases, and 7 bases lay in between. The CDR3 length is 13 residues. The CDR3 DNA reads TGTGCCAGTAGTTGGGAGCGCAATCAGCCCCAGCATTTT. Its translation is CASSWERNQPQHF.

The V call is TRBV6-5, the J call TRBJ2-7, with 9 bases matching TRBD1. Germline V gives CDR1 MNHEY, CDR2 SVGAGI. The CDR3 is 14 amino acids. Trimming at V came to 0 bases and at J to 6 bases, leaving 3 bases not matched to a gene. The CDR3: CASSYSRTGAEQYF. The CDR3 nucleotides are TGTGCCAGCAGTTACTCGAGGACAGGGGCCGAGCAGTACTTC.

This rearrangement joins TRBV19 to TRBJ2-2, with 8 nucleotides matching TRBD2. Germline CDR1 is LNHDA and CDR2 is SQIVND (reference sequence). The CDR3 runs to 15 residues. The ends lost 1 base at V and 7 bases at J; junction bases unmatched: 5. Here the CDR3 DNA reads TGTGCCAGTAGTATAGTGAGCGGGGGAATCGGGGAGCTGTTTTTT. Its translation: CASSIVSGGIGELFF.

The chain uses TRBV5-1 and TRBJ1-2, with 7 bases identical to TRBD1. CDR3 size: 13 residues. V was pared by 0 bases and J by 6 bases, with 2 bases of the junction left unmatched. Germline loops: CDR1 SGHRS, CDR2 YFSETQ. CDR3 coding DNA: TGCGCCAGCAGCTTGGCCACAGGGGATGGCTACACCTTC. This sequence encodes CASSLATGDGYTF.

The chain combines TRBV27 with TRBJ2-5; TRBD1 aligns across 8 bases. J gave up 5 bases and V 5 bases, and 7 bases lay outside the gene matches. Germline lookup yields CDR1 MNHEY and CDR2 SMNVEV (reference sequence). The CDR3 contains 14 residues. The DNA of the CDR3 is TGTGCCAGCAGTCACAGGGGGGCGGTGGAGACCCAGTACTTC. It encodes CASSHRGAVETQYF.

The gene calls are TRBV3-1 (or the pseudogene TRBV3-2) and TRBJ1-1; D is unresolved. Per the germline V gene, CDR1 is LGHDT and CDR2 is YNNKEL (reference sequence). The germline V and J ends were trimmed by 0 bases and 4 bases, with 12 bases remaining between them. The CDR3 spans 15 residues. CDR3: CASSQERRFGTEAFF. DNA for the CDR3: TGTGCCAGCAGCCAAGAGAGGCGGTTCGGCACTGAAGCTTTCTTT.

The rearrangement uses TRBV6-6 and TRBJ2-1; D not resolved. The CDR3 is 13 residues long. CDR1 is MNHNY and CDR2 is SVGAGI in the germline V gene (reference sequence). Between the trimmed V and J ends, which lost 8 bases and 8 bases, there was a span of 16 bases. The chain's CDR3 is CASFPKVTHEQFF. DNA for the CDR3: TGTGCCAGCTTTCCTAAAGTGACTCATGAGCAGTTCTTC.